This record concerns one TCR beta chain sequence. Its antigen has not been determined. Base qualities are not recorded, but no much larger clone differs from it by a single base. The data belong to a study of shared clonotypes between healthy human individuals (dated by TCRdb to 2018 to 2021). Study-wide context: The cohort included three men and a couple of women between 18 and 49 years of age. To estimate repertoire size and how much clonotypes are shared between individuals, the study performed deep sequencing of blood TCR repertoires from a few healthy adults. For each donor, CD4 naive and CD4 memory were each given three plates, CD8 naive was given two plates, and CD8 memory was given one plate. To increase sequencing depth and limit assay-specific biases, TCR repertoire library preparation and sequencing were carried out by different laboratories using diverse techniques. Each donor's leukapheresis produced roughly between about 0.8 and 8.9 billion PBMCs. What the study reported, not specific to this receptor: Because the study included only a small number of donors, the genetic and exposure-history diversity represented was limited. Pairwise subsampling indicated that sequencing depth was expected to affect the degree of clonotype sharing among donors. When a few donors were compared, the shared fraction of clonotypes was about 5% for naive CD4, roughly 3.3% for naive CD8, 2% to 2.5% for memory CD4, and less than 0.45% for memory CD8. Sampling was restricted to blood, and TCR repertoires in tissue are likely to differ from TCR repertoires in blood. Compared with non-shared clonotypes, the clonotypes found in all four sorted-subset donors had higher generation probabilities. Naive subsets generally had larger estimated clonotype richness than memory subsets did. Incomplete sequencing was indicated by rarefaction of sorted-subset datasets, despite the large sequencing depth.

CDR1 and CDR2, looked up from the germline V gene, are MNHNS and SASEGT. From cysteine to phenylalanine, the CDR3 is 13 amino acids long. Of all the DNA, just the CDR3 is kept, 39 bases in frame from base 1. Using the deep immunoSEQ assay, TCR CDR3 regions were amplified from genomic DNA by multiplex PCR. Extracted genomic DNA from each cell subset was distributed evenly across all wells of several immunoSEQ 96-well plates, and each plate was treated as a replicate. For sorted subsets, about 210 ng of genomic DNA, equivalent to 30,000 or so T cell genomes, went into each replicate PCR. Purified libraries were measured with a Qubit 3.0 fluorometer, size-checked on a Bioanalyzer 2100, and measured again with the KAPA Library Quantification kit. Each immunoSEQ 96-well plate was sequenced on its own single-read 150-cycle Illumina NextSeq 550 flow cell. From the authors' description of their analysis: The immunoSEQ output contained only junctional sequences without quality scores, so filtering could not match that applied to full-length reads. Sequences were annotated with PyIR, a Python wrapper for IgBLAST v1.9, and V/J genes and CDR3 were assigned using IMGT germline references. Any read was removed if the V/J assignment was weak (E-value above 1e-6), the CDR3 was missing, or the read contained stop codons, out-of-frame junctions, or ambiguous translated residues. A V3J clonotype was defined by an identical inferred V gene, J gene, and CDR3 amino acid sequence. To compute the percentage overlap between repertoires, the number of shared unique clonotypes was divided by the size of the smaller repertoire. Repertoire richness was assessed with RTK rarefaction, the Chao1 estimator, and Recon v2.1 estimates of unobserved clonotypes. For all TCRbeta clonotypes obtained by the gDNA method from a few donors, generation probabilities were computed with OLGA. TCRdb took over this immuneACCESS table, retaining in-frame rearrangements with V and J assigned. Such tables are incomplete; in checked studies, under half of the missing clones stem from an unresolved V gene, and the remainder is unexplained. The V and J calls and clone size come from that table; D and trimming were worked out from the DNA. The sample table records roughly 850,000 clones; around 96% of these occur just once. The ten largest clones represent 0.2% to 0.25% of the sample.

CD8 naive samples consisted of CD45RO-negative cells that were positively selected for CCR7, yielding a CD45RA+CCR7+ population without TemRA cells. Healthy HIV-negative adults with no recently reported acute infections or vaccinations were included as donors. Only Caucasian adults living in Nashville, Tennessee, USA were represented among the donors. Blood was obtained by leukapheresis, after which PBMCs were separated by Ficoll-Histopaque density gradient centrifugation and cryopreserved in liquid nitrogen vapor phase. Analytical flow cytometry was used to check the purity and quantity of every magnetically sorted T cell population. Each sorted fraction had its genomic DNA isolated and then quantified by UV absorbance on a Nanodrop 2000c.

The rearrangement joined TRBV6-1 to TRBJ2-5; there is no confident call for the D gene. The DNA end favors TRBJ2-7, so the J call may be wrong. The material sequenced was naive CD8+ T cells sorted from blood. This specimen's cell subset or site label, interpreted: CD45RA+CCR7+. The TCR originated in a young man in good health. The DNA is as follows: TGTGCCAGCAGTGAGGAGAGGACCTACGAGCAGTACTTC. This gives the protein CASSEERTYEQYF.